This TCR beta chain derives from a study of T-cell memory formation after mild COVID-19. A remark on this clonotype: Its target is unknown.

Notes on the study in general: Day 15 to 85 contractors were CD4/CD8 balanced; later expanders leaned CD4+. Some clones that responded turned up in pre-infection memory, which suggests that cross-reactive memory joined in. Shrinking CD4+ clones resided mostly in CM and EM, and CD8+ ones in EMRA.

CDR1 and CDR2 (germline): MNHEY, SMNVEV (reference sequence). The CDR3 is 15 residues long. The germline V and J ends were trimmed by 5 bases and 4 bases, with 17 bases remaining between them. 5'RACE primed from the constant segment yielded TCR alpha and TCR beta cDNA libraries bearing sample barcodes and UMIs. MiXCR was run by TCRdb on the 5' RACE reads, yielding one entry per CDR3 protein. The sample comprises 450,000 or so distinct CDR3 sequences, around 25% of which are singletons, and about 12% rests with the top ten. The chain carries TRBV27 and TRBJ1-1; D gene unclear. The clonotype originates from an adult woman who had mild COVID-19 (a few samples of this study predate the infection). Cell type and time point are not known. The sequenced sample consisted of PBMCs or a T cell subset sorted from them (not recorded which). Here the CDR3 reads CASSPPGRWFTEAFF. In nucleotides, the CDR3 is TGTGCCAGCAGTCCCCCCGGCAGGTGGTTCACTGAAGCTTTCTTT.